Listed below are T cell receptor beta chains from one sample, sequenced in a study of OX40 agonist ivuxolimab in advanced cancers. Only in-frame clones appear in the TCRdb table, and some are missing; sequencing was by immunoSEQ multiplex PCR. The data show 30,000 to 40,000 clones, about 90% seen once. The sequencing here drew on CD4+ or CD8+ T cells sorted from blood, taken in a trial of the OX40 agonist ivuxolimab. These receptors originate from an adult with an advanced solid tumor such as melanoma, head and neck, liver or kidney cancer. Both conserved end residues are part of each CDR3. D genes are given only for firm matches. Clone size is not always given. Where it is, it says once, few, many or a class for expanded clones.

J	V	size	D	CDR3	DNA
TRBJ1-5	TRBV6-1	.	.	CASRPYGQSNQPQHF	TGTGCCAGCAGGCCCTACGGACAAAGCAATCAGCCCCAGCATTTT
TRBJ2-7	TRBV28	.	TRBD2	CASIPLVAGGQEQYF	TGTGCCAGCATCCCCCTGGTAGCGGGAGGCCAAGAGCAGTACTTC
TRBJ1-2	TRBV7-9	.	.	CASSLDWTLYGYTF	TGTGCCAGCAGCTTAGATTGGACGCTCTATGGCTACACCTTC
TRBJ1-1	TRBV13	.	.	CASSLDGVNTEAFF	TGTGCCAGCAGCTTAGATGGGGTGAACACTGAAGCTTTCTTT
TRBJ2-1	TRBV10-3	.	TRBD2	CAIKGTSGRAGNEQFF	TGTGCCATCAAGGGGACTAGCGGGAGGGCTGGCAATGAGCAGTTCTTC
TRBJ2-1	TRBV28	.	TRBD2	CASRQRTSGRNGGDNEQFF	TGTGCCAGCAGACAGAGGACTAGCGGGAGGAATGGAGGGGACAATGAGCAGTTCTTC
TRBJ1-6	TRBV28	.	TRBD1	CASSSAGQGRSPLHF	TGTGCCAGCAGTTCGGCGGGACAGGGAAGATCACCCCTCCACTTT
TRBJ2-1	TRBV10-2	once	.	CASSKRGNSYNEQFF	TGCGCCAGCAGTAAAAGGGGCAACTCCTACAATGAGCAGTTCTTC
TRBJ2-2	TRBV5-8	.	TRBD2	CASNGLAGLVNTGELFF	TGTGCCAGCAACGGACTAGCGGGACTCGTAAACACCGGGGAGCTGTTTTTT
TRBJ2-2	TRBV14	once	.	CASSQDRANTGELFF	TGTGCCAGCAGCCAAGACAGGGCCAACACCGGGGAGCTGTTTTTT
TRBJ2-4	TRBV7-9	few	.	CASSFITGSNLAKNIQYF	TGTGCCAGCAGTTTCATAACAGGGTCCAATCTAGCCAAAAACATTCAGTACTTC
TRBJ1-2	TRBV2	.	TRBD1	CASRGQAGYGYTF	TGTGCCAGCAGAGGACAGGCGGGCTATGGCTACACCTTC
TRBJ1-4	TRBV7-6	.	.	CASSLAPPGRDATNEKLFF	TGTGCCAGCAGCTTAGCCCCGCCGGGACGGGATGCAACTAATGAAAAACTGTTTTTT
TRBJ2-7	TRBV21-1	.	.	CASSNGTRRTYEQYF	TGTGCCAGCAGCAATGGGACTAGGAGGACCTACGAGCAGTACTTC
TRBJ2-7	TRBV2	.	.	CASSEPAGLTYEQYF	TGTGCCAGCAGTGAACCGGCAGGCCTGACCTACGAGCAGTACTTC
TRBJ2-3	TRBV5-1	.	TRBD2	CASSPGASGSSTDTQYF	TGCGCCAGCAGCCCCGGTGCAAGCGGGAGTAGCACAGATACGCAGTATTTT
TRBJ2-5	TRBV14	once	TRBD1	CASSFGQAETQYF	TGTGCCAGCAGCTTTGGACAGGCGGAGACCCAGTACTTC
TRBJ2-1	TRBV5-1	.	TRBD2	CASSYQIAGGYNEQFF	TGCGCCAGCAGCTACCAAATAGCGGGAGGCTACAATGAGCAGTTCTTC
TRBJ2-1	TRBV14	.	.	CASSQRPSRYNEQFF	TGTGCCAGCAGCCAGAGGCCTAGCAGGTACAATGAGCAGTTCTTC
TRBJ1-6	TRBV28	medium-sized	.	CASSPPRGWNSPLHF	TGTGCCAGCAGCCCGCCGCGGGGGTGGAATTCACCCCTCCACTTT
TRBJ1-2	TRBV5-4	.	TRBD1	CASSLGGQGLNSGYTF	TGTGCCAGCAGCTTGGGGGGACAGGGGCTGAATTCTGGCTACACCTTC
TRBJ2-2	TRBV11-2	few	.	CASSLDGRTDLNTGELFF	TGTGCCAGCAGCTTAGATGGAAGAACAGATCTCAACACCGGGGAGCTGTTTTTT
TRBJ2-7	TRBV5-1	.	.	CASSPRAGYSYEQYF	TGCGCCAGCAGCCCGAGGGCGGGCTACTCCTACGAGCAGTACTTC
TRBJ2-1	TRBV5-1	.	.	CASSRPTDEQFF	TGCGCCAGCAGCAGGCCTACGGATGAGCAGTTCTTC
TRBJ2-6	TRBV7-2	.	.	CASSQGLFSGANVLTF	TGTGCCAGCAGTCAGGGGTTGTTCTCTGGGGCCAACGTCCTGACTTTC
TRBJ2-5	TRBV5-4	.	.	CASSPSAGAQETQYF	TGTGCCAGCAGCCCCTCCGCCGGGGCCCAAGAGACCCAGTACTTC
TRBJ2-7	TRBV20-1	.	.	CSARGGEQYF	TGCAGTGCTAGAGGGGGAGAGCAGTACTTC
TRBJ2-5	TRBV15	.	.	CATSRDPGSYQETQYF	TGTGCCACCAGCAGAGATCCCGGATCATACCAAGAGACCCAGTACTTC
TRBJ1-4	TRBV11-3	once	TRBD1	CASSQGVATNEKLFF	TGTGCCAGCAGCCAGGGGGTTGCAACTAATGAAAAACTGTTTTTT
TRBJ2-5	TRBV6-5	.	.	CASSSSGTTPTETQYF	TGTGCCAGCAGTTCATCCGGGACAACCCCGACGGAGACCCAGTACTTC
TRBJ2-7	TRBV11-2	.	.	CASSLASYEQYF	TGTGCCAGCAGCTTAGCATCTTACGAGCAGTACTTC
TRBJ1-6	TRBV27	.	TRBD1	CASSLGRGVRSLHF	TGTGCCAGCAGTTTAGGCAGGGGGGTTAGGTCCCTCCACTTT
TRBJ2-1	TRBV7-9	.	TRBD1	CASSTGTGAFRSYNEQFF	TGTGCCAGCAGCACCGGGACAGGGGCCTTTCGCTCCTACAATGAGCAGTTCTTC
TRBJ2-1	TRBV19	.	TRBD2	CAVGLAGVEQFF	TGTGCCGTAGGACTAGCGGGAGTTGAGCAGTTCTTC
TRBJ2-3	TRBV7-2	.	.	CASSLAGGWNTDTQYF	TGTGCCAGCAGCTTAGCAGGAGGTTGGAACACAGATACGCAGTATTTT
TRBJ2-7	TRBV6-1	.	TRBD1	CASSLPTGIEQYF	TGTGCCAGCAGTCTACCGACAGGGATCGAGCAGTACTTC
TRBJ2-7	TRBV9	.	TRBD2	CASSATVAGVLDEQYF	TGTGCCAGCAGCGCGACTGTAGCGGGAGTTCTGGACGAGCAGTACTTC
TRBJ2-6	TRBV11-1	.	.	CASSGSVRLSGANVLTF	TGTGCCAGCAGCGGATCAGTCCGCCTATCTGGGGCCAACGTCCTGACTTTC
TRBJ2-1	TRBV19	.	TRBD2	CASSSSGTSGRAGNEQFF	TGTGCCAGTAGTAGCTCCGGGACTAGCGGGAGGGCGGGGAATGAGCAGTTCTTC
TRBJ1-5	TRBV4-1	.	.	CASSQDRGGHQPQHF	TGCGCCAGCAGCCAAGATCGGGGGGGGCATCAGCCCCAGCATTTT
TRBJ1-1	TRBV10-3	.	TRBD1	CAIKGQVTEAFF	TGTGCCATCAAGGGACAGGTCACTGAAGCTTTCTTT
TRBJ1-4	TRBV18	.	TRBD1	CASSPQEGAGEKLFF	TGTGCCAGCTCACCCCAGGAGGGGGCGGGAGAAAAACTGTTTTTT
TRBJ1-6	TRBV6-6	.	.	CASTMSGTQNSPLHF	TGTGCCAGCACGATGTCCGGGACACAGAATTCACCCCTCCACTTT
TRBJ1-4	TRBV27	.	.	CASSTRVSGEKLFF	TGTGCCAGCAGTACCAGGGTATCCGGCGAAAAACTGTTTTTT
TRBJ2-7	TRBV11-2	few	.	CASSLGHRDEQYF	TGTGCCAGCAGCTTGGGACACCGCGACGAGCAGTACTTC
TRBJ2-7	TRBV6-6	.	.	CASSQPDRYEQYF	TGTGCCAGCAGTCAACCGGACCGCTACGAGCAGTACTTC
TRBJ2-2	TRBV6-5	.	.	CASKHGDTGELFF	TGTGCCAGCAAACATGGGGACACCGGGGAGCTGTTTTTT
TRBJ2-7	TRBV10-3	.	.	CAVGERLYEQYF	TGTGCCGTCGGGGAGCGCCTCTACGAGCAGTACTTC
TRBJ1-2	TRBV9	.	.	CASSVDREYGYTF	TGTGCCAGCAGCGTAGACAGGGAATATGGCTACACCTTC